What follows are 14 T cell receptor beta chains derived from one specimen sequenced in a study of blood T cell repertoires in COVID-19. Method: immunoSEQ multiplex PCR; TCRdb's copy keeps in-frame clones and lacks some. Of 200,000 or so clones listed, roughly 83% were seen once; the top ten hold approximately 1.4%. Material for sequencing was PBMCs or T cells enriched from blood (not recorded which). The receptors come from a woman aged 40 to 50 with acute COVID-19.

The V gene is TRBV7-3, the J gene TRBJ2-1; no firm D call. Trimming pared 0 bases from V and 6 bases from J, leaving 12 bases between. Germline values: CDR1 SGHTA, CDR2 FQGTGA. CDR3 length: 15 amino acids. Written as DNA, the CDR3 is TGTGCCAGCAGCTTAACGAGTCAAAGTGGCAATGAGCAGTTCTTC. Translated: CASSLTSQSGNEQFF.

The CDR3 region is CASSSPDGGRNNEQFF. The CDR3 DNA is TGTGCCAGCAGCTCCCCCGACGGGGGGCGAAACAATGAGCAGTTCTTC. This chain uses TRBV7-3 with TRBJ2-1, with a possible D match to TRBD2 (7 bases). The CDR3 has 16 residues. Germline CDR1 and CDR2: SGHTA and FQGTGA. V lost 4 bases and J lost 5, with 18 bases in between.

This chain connects TRBV6-5 to TRBJ2-3; 9 nucleotides agree with TRBD2. This CDR3 contains 14 residues. Per germline, CDR1 MNHEY and CDR2 SVGAGI. The ends lost 10 bases at V and 4 bases at J; junction bases unmatched: 9. The CDR3 here is CAISAGGHADTQYF. The CDR3 nucleotides are TGTGCCATCTCAGCGGGAGGACATGCAGATACGCAGTATTTT.

This chain's CDR3 is CASSRGLAGTNTGELFF. In nucleotides, the CDR3 is TGCGCCAGCAGCCGGGGACTAGCGGGGACTAACACCGGGGAGCTGTTTTTT. V is TRBV4-3 and J is TRBJ2-2; 13 nucleotides match TRBD2. The CDR3 consists of 17 residues. The germline CDR1 and CDR2 sequences are LGHNA and YSLEER. Trimming removed 4 bases from V and 2 bases from J; junction bases left unmatched: 4.

The gene calls are TRBV5-5 and TRBJ2-3; the D gene is possibly TRBD2 (5 bases). Germline V gene lookup returns CDR1 SGHKS and CDR2 YYEKEE (reference sequence). This CDR3 is built from 15 residues. V was pared by 0 bases and J by 2 bases, with 10 bases between. The CDR3 is CASSLGELYTDTQYF. CDR3 DNA: TGTGCCAGCAGCTTGGGGGAGCTTTACACAGATACGCAGTATTTT. Together with reference TRBV5-5 and TRBJ2-3, the CDR3 gives the full variable domain: DAGVTQSPTHLIKTRGQQVTLRCSPISGHKSVSWYQQVLGQGPQFIFQYYEKEERGRGNFPDRFSARQFPNYSSELNVNALLLGDSALYLCASSLGELYTDTQYFGPGTRLTVL.

The sample holds many counts of this clone. V is TRBV18 and J is TRBJ2-1; 11 bases are a match to TRBD2. Germline lookup yields CDR1 KGHSH and CDR2 LQKENI. The V segment lost 4 bases and the J segment 5 bases; nucleotides outside the gene matches: 4. The CDR3 contains 15 residues. CDR3 protein: CASSLGTSGNNEQFF. The CDR3 DNA reads TGTGCCAGCTCACTCGGGACTAGCGGAAACAATGAGCAGTTCTTC. The full variable domain, rest sourced from reference TRBV18 and TRBJ2-1, is NAGVMQNPRHLVRRRGQEARLRCSPMKGHSHVYWYRQLPEEGLKFMVYLQKENIIDESGMPKERFSAEFPKEGPSILRIQQVVRGDSAAYFCASSLGTSGNNEQFFGPGTRLTVL.

This chain links TRBV5-6 with TRBJ1-5; 9 nucleotides match TRBD1. The V gene end was trimmed by 3 bases and the J gene end by 10 bases; junction bases not matched to a gene: 5. This CDR3 has 13 residues. Germline V gene sequence: CDR1 SGHDT, CDR2 YYEEEE. The CDR3 region is CASSWDRASPQHF. Written as DNA, the CDR3 is TGTGCCAGCAGCTGGGACAGGGCTTCACCCCAGCATTTT.

This clone was found a few times. This chain joins TRBV7-8 and TRBJ1-3; 7 bases match TRBD1. The CDR3 has 16 amino acids. J gave up 0 bases and V 0 bases, and 2 bases lay outside the gene matches. The germline gives CDR1 SGHVS, CDR2 FQNEAQ. CDR3 bases: TGTGCCAGCAGCTTAGCTGGACAGGACTCTGGAAACACCATATATTTT. This sequence encodes CASSLAGQDSGNTIYF.

The V and J genes are TRBV27 and TRBJ2-7, with 8 bases fitting TRBD1. The CDR3 is made up of 16 amino acids. The V gene end was trimmed by 6 bases and the J gene end by 3 bases; junction bases not matched to a gene: 13. The V gene's germline CDR1 is MNHEY and CDR2 SMNVEV (reference sequence). The CDR3 coding sequence is TGTGCCAGCAGCCGTGGACAGGGAAACTTGGGCTACGAGCAGTACTTC. Its protein is CASSRGQGNLGYEQYF.

This chain connects TRBV7-9 to TRBJ1-4, with D uncertain. This CDR3 contains 13 residues. With 5 bases removed from V and 8 bases from J, the gap between germline ends came to 12 bases. Germline V CDR1 and CDR2: SEHNR, FQNEAQ (reference sequence). CDR3 sequence reads: CASSPSPGEKLFF. CDR3 sequence (DNA): TGTGCCAGCAGCCCCTCTCCGGGGGAAAAACTGTTTTTT.

V and J are TRBV7-2 and TRBJ1-3; TRBD1 aligns across 7 bases. The V segment lost 5 bases and the J segment 0 bases; nucleotides outside the gene matches: 7. Germline values: CDR1 SGHTA, CDR2 FQGNSA. This CDR3 region has 16 residues. Written as DNA, the CDR3 is TGTGCCAGCAGCCCATACCGGGACAGCTCTGGAAACACCATATATTTT. Protein: CASSPYRDSSGNTIYF.

This chain uses TRBV27 with TRBJ2-2, with D tentatively TRBD1 (5 bases). The CDR3 spans 16 residues. Per the germline V gene, CDR1 is MNHEY and CDR2 is SMNVEV (reference sequence). Trimming removed 1 base at V and 0 bases at J, with 9 bases between. CDR3 region: CASSLFGATNTGELFF. The DNA of the CDR3 is TGTGCCAGCAGTTTATTTGGGGCAACGAACACCGGGGAGCTGTTTTTT.

The J gene is TRBJ1-1, the V gene TRBV19, with D unresolved. Germline assignment: CDR1 LNHDA and CDR2 SQIVND (reference sequence). The CDR3 has 14 amino acids. Trimming removed 4 bases at V and 4 bases at J, with 13 bases between. This CDR3 reads CASSSPLGGTEAFF. The CDR3 DNA reads TGTGCCAGTAGTAGCCCCCTTGGAGGCACTGAAGCTTTCTTT.

This chain uses TRBV28 with TRBJ1-1, with D possibly being TRBD1 (6 bases). V was cut by 4 bases and J by 2 bases, with 14 bases left in between. Germline CDR1 and CDR2: MDHEN and SYDVKM. The CDR3 extends over 15 amino acids. This CDR3 reads CASSWAGTINTEAFF. The CDR3 DNA sequence: TGTGCCAGCAGTTGGGCCGGGACAATTAACACTGAAGCTTTCTTT.